This T cell receptor (beta chain) was identified during a study of blood T cell repertoires in COVID-19. Data came from immunoSEQ multiplex PCR; TCRdb stores just in-frame clones and leaves some out. The table lists about 170,000 clones, 80% to 90% of them singletons. The CDR3 is made up of 13 amino acids. V gave up 2 bases and J gave up 5 bases, with 4 bases separating them. Germline assignment: CDR1 SGHAT and CDR2 FQNNGV. The specimen sequenced was peripheral blood. This rearrangement joins TRBV11-2 to TRBJ1-6, with no clear D. The receptor comes from a woman aged 80 or over with acute or convalescent COVID-19. This CDR3 is CASSLSNNSPLHF. In DNA form, the CDR3 reads TGTGCCAGCAGCTTATCTAATAATTCACCCCTCCACTTT.